Below, 3 T cell receptor beta chains from the same sample are listed, as sequenced in a study of beta chain features in type 1 diabetes. General study results and limits: Significant though moderate, a shortening of TCRB CDR3s appeared in all four CD4+ subsets of Type 1 diabetes patients.

As every portion of the isolated RNA was reverse transcribed, the sequencing read expressed TCRB transcripts. TCRdb's copy holds only in-frame clones and misses some; the assay was immunoSEQ multiplex PCR. In the table there are nearly 700,000 clones, about an eighth of which are singletons. For these TCRs, the target antigens are not known. Source material: naive CD4+ T cells from blood. Receptors were obtained from a man between 18 and 29 years old with type 1 diabetes.

This clone was detected only a few times. The chain is built from TRBV7-8 and TRBJ1-4, with 7 bases aligning to TRBD1. J lost 0 bases, V lost 7 bases, and 5 bases had no gene match. Per germline, CDR1 SGHVS and CDR2 FQNEAQ. This CDR3 is built from 15 residues. Written as DNA, the CDR3 is TGTGCCAGCACCGCCAGGGGGTCAACTAATGAAAAACTGTTTTTT. Its translation is CASTARGSTNEKLFF.

This sequence joins TRBV7-2 and TRBJ2-1; D call uncertain. With 11 bases removed from V and 0 bases from J, the gap between germline ends came to 17 bases. Germline V gene sequence: CDR1 SGHTA, CDR2 FQGNSA. This CDR3 contains 15 residues. CDR3 loop: CAGTIDGYSYNEQFF. The CDR3 bases are TGTGCCGGAACGATCGACGGTTACTCCTACAATGAGCAGTTCTTC.

This chain uses TRBV12-5 with TRBJ2-3; the match to TRBD1 covers 7 bases. This CDR3 has 16 residues. The germline gives CDR1 LGHNT, CDR2 FRNRAP. With 6 bases clipped from V and 0 bases from J, the junction kept 9 bases outside the gene matches. CDR3 nucleotide sequence: TGTGCTAGTGGCCGAGGGGGCGGACCTAGCACAGATACGCAGTATTTT. As protein: CASGRGGGPSTDTQYF.